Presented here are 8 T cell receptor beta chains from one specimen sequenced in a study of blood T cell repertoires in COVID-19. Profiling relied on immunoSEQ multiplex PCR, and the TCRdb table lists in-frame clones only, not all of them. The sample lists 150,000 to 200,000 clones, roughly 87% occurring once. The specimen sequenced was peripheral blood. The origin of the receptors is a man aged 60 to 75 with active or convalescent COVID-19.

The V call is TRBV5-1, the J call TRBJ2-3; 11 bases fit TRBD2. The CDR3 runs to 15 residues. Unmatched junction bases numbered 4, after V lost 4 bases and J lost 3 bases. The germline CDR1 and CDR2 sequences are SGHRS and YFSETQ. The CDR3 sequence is CASSPSSGGTDTQYF. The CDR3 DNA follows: TGCGCCAGCAGCCCCTCTAGCGGGGGGACAGATACGCAGTATTTT.

The CDR3 sequence: CASSWAVSEPPGNTIYF. The CDR3 DNA is TGTGCCAGCAGCTGGGCCGTCAGTGAACCGCCTGGAAACACCATATATTTT. The chain has TRBV5-5 and TRBJ1-3; unclear D gene. The length of the CDR3 is 17 residues. Germline-derived CDR1 and CDR2 are SGHKS and YYEKEE (reference sequence). Trimming took 3 bases from V and 2 from J, leaving 18 bases between them.

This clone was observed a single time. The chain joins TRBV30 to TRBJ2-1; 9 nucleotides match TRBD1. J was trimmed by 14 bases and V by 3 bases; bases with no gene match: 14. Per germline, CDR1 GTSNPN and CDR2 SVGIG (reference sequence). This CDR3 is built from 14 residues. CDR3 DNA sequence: TGTGCCTGGAGCCCGGGACAGGGTAACCTGAATAAGTTCTTC. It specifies CAWSPGQGNLNKFF.

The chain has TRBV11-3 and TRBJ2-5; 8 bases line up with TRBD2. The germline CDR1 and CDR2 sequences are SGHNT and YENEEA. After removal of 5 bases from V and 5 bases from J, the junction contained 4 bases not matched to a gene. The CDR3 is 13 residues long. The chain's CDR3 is CASSPSGGETQYF. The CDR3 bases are TGTGCCAGCAGCCCCTCGGGGGGGGAGACCCAGTACTTC.

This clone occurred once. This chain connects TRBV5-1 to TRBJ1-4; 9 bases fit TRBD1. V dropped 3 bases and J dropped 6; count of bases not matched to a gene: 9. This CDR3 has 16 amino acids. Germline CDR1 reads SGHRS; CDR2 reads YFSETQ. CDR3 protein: CASSSYTGTGYEKLFF. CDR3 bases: TGCGCCAGCAGCTCATATACCGGGACAGGGTATGAAAAACTGTTTTTT.

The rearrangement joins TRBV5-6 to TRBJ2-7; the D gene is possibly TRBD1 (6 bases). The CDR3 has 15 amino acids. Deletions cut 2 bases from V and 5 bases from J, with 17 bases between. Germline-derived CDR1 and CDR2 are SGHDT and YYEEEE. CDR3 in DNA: TGTGCCAGCAGCTTACAGGGAGAGAGGCTGGACGAGCAGTACTTC. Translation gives CASSLQGERLDEQYF.

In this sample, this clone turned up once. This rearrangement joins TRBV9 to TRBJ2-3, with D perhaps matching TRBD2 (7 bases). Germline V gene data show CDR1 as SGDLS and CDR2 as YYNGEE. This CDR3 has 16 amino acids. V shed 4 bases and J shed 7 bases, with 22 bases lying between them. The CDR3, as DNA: TGTGCCAGCAGCTCCCGTACGAGGGGGGGGCAAAATACGCAGTATTTT. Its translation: CASSSRTRGGQNTQYF. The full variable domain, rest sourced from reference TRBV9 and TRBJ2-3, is DSGVTQTPKHLITATGQRVTLRCSPRSGDLSVYWYQQSLDQGLQFLIQYYNGEERAKGNILERFSAQQFPDLHSELNLSSLELGDSALYFCASSSRTRGGQNTQYFGPGTRLTVL.

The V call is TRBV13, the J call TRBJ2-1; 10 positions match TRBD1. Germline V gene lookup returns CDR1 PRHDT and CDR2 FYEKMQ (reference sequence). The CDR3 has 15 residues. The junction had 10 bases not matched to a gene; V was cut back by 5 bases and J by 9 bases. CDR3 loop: CASSQTGGASFEQFF. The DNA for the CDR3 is TGTGCCAGCAGCCAGACAGGGGGCGCGTCATTTGAGCAGTTCTTC.